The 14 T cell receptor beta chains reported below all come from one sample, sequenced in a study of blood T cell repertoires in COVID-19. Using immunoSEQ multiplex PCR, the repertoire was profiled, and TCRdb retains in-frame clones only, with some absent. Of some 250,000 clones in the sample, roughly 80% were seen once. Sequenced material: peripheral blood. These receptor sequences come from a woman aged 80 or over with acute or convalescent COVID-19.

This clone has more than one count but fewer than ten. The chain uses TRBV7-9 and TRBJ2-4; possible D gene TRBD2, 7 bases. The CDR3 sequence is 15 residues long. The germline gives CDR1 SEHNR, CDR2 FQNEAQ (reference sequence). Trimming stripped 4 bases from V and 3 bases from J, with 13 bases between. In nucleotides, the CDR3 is TGTGCCAGCAGCTCACGGGGGGCCCGCAAAAACATTCAGTACTTC. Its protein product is CASSSRGARKNIQYF.

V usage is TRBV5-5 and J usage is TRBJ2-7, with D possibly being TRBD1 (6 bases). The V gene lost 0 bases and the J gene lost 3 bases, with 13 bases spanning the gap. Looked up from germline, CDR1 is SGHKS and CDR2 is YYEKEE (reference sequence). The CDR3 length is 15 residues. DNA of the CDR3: TGTGCCAGCAGCTTGGGTCCCGGACAGCTCTACGAGCAGTACTTC. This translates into CASSLGPGQLYEQYF. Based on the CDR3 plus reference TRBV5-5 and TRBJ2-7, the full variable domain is DAGVTQSPTHLIKTRGQQVTLRCSPISGHKSVSWYQQVLGQGPQFIFQYYEKEERGRGNFPDRFSARQFPNYSSELNVNALLLGDSALYLCASSLGPGQLYEQYFGPGTRLTVT.

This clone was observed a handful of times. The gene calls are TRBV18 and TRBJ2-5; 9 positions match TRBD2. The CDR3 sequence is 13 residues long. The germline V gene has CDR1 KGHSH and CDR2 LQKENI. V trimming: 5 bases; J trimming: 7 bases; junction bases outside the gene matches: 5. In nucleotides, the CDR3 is TGTGCCAGCTCATCTAGCGGGATTGTGACCCAGTACTTC. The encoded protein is CASSSSGIVTQYF.

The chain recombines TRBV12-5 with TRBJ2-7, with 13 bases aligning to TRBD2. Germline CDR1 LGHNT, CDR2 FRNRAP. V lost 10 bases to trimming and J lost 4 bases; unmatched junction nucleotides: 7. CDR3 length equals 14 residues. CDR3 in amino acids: CATGLAGVFYEQYF. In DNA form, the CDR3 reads TGTGCTACCGGACTAGCGGGGGTCTTTTACGAGCAGTACTTC.

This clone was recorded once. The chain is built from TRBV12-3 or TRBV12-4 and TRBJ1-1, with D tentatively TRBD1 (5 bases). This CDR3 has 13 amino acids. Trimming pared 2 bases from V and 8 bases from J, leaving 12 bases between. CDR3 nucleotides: TGTGCCAGCAGTTTACTGGCACAGGAGGAAGCTTTCTTT. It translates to CASSLLAQEEAFF.

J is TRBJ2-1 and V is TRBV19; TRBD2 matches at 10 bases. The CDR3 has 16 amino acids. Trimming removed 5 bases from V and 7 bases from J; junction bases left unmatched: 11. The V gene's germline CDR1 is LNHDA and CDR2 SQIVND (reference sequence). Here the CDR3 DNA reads TGTGCCAGTAGTCCCCGTGGAGCGGGAGGGAGGAATGAGCAGTTCTTC. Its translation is CASSPRGAGGRNEQFF. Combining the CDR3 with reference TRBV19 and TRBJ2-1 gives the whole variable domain DGGITQSPKYLFRKEGQNVTLSCEQNLNHDAMYWYRQDPGQGLRLIYYSQIVNDFQKGDIAEGYSVSREKKESFPLTVTSAQKNPTAFYLCASSPRGAGGRNEQFFGPGTRLTVL.

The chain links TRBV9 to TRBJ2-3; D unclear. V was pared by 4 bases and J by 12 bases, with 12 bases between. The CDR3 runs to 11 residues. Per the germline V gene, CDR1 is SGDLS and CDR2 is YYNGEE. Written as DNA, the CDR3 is TGTGCCAGCAGCAGTAGTACTCGCCAGTATTTT. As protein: CASSSSTRQYF.

The chain's CDR3 is CAWRGRGDTEAFF. In DNA form, the CDR3 reads TGTGCCTGGCGGGGGCGGGGGGACACTGAAGCTTTCTTT. The chain uses TRBV30 and TRBJ1-1; weak D call: TRBD1 (6 bases). Trimming took off 5 bases at V and 3 bases at J, with 13 bases between the two ends. CDR1 is GTSNPN and CDR2 is SVGIG in the germline V gene (reference sequence). The length of the CDR3 is 13 residues.

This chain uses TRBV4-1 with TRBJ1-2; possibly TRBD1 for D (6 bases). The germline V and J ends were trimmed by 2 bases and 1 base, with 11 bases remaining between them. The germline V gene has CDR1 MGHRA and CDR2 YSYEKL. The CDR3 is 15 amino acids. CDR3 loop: CASSQNVDSNYGYTF. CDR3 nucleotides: TGCGCCAGCAGCCAAAACGTGGACAGTAACTATGGCTACACCTTC.

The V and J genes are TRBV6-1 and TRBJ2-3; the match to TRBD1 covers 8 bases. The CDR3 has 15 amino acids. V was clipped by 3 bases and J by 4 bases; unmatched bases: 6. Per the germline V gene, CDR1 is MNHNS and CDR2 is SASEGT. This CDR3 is CASSERDRGPDTQYF. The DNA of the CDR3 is TGTGCCAGCAGTGAGAGAGACAGGGGCCCAGATACGCAGTATTTT.

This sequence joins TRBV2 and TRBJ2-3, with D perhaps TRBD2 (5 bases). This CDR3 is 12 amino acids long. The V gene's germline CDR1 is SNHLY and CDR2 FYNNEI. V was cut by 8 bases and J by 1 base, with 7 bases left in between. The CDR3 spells CASDSGTDTQYF. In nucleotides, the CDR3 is TGTGCCAGCGATAGCGGCACAGATACGCAGTATTTT.

CDR3 sequence reads: CASSMARGREKLFF. As DNA, the CDR3 is TGTGCCAGTAGTATGGCGAGGGGGCGGGAAAAACTGTTTTTT. The chain has TRBV19 and TRBJ1-4; 7 nucleotides align to TRBD1. The V segment lost 3 bases and the J segment 8 bases; nucleotides outside the gene matches: 6. CDR1 is LNHDA, CDR2 SQIVND, per germline (reference sequence). The CDR3 contains 14 residues.

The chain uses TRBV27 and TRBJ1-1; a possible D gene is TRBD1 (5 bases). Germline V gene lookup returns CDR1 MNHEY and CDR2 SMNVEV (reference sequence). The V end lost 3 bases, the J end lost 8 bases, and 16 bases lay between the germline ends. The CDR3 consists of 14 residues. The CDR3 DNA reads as TGTGCCAGCAGTTTTGCGACAGCCTCGAAGGAAGCTTTCTTT. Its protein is CASSFATASKEAFF.

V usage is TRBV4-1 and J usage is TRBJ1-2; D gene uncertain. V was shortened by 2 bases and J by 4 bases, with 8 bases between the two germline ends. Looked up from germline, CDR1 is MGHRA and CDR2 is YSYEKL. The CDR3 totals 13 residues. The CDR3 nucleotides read TGCGCCAGCAGCCAACAGAATTTCTATGGCTACACCTTC. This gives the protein CASSQQNFYGYTF.